The 7 T cell receptor beta chains listed next were all sequenced from one sample in a study of neurological immune-mediated disorders. TCRdb itself ran the 5' RACE reads through MiXCR, one entry per CDR3 protein. Among tens of thousands of distinct CDR3 sequences listed, 10% to 13% were seen once. This sample's time point: longitudinal time-point 1 (baseline). Sequencing was done on a sample of PBMCs. The receptors were gathered from a young man in good health.

This clonotype was detected many times. The chain recombines TRBV5-1 with TRBJ2-3; 12 bases line up with TRBD2. The junction had 7 bases not matched to a gene; V was cut back by 3 bases and J by 2 bases. The CDR3 runs 17 residues. Germline values: CDR1 SGHRS, CDR2 YFSETQ. The CDR3 DNA sequence: TGCGCCAGCAGCTGGGCCGGACTAGCGGGATCCACAGATACGCAGTATTTT. It encodes CASSWAGLAGSTDTQYF. The full variable domain, rest sourced from reference TRBV5-1 and TRBJ2-3, is KAGVTQTPRYLIKTRGQQVTLSCSPISGHRSVSWYQQTPGQGLQFLFEYFSETQRNKGNFPGRFSGRQFSNSRSEMNVSTLELGDSALYLCASSWAGLAGSTDTQYFGPGTRLTVL.

This clonotype has at least ten counts. V and J are TRBV20-1 and TRBJ1-4; perhaps TRBD1 as D (6 bases). The length of the CDR3 is 14 residues. Germline assignment: CDR1 DFQATT and CDR2 SNEGSKA (reference sequence). V shed 5 bases and J shed 4 bases, with 14 bases lying between them. CDR3 loop: CSAGQTGLNEKLFF. As DNA, the CDR3 is TGCAGTGCTGGACAGACAGGCCTTAATGAAAAACTGTTTTTT.

Many counts were recorded for this clonotype. CDR3: CASSSQGGDNEQFF. Written as DNA, the CDR3 is TGCGCCAGCAGCTCCCAGGGAGGAGACAATGAGCAGTTCTTC. The chain combines TRBV5-1 with TRBJ2-1; possibly TRBD2 for D (6 bases). CDR1 and CDR2 (germline): SGHRS, YFSETQ. Between the trimmed V and J ends, which lost 3 bases and 5 bases, there was a span of 12 bases. The CDR3 is 14 residues long.

This clonotype was seen ten or more times. The chain couples TRBV29-1 to TRBJ2-1, with D hard to call. V dropped 3 bases and J dropped 0 bases, with 6 bases sitting between them. Germline assignment: CDR1 SQVTM and CDR2 ANQGSEA. This CDR3 is built from 13 residues. This CDR3 reads CSVDKSSYNEQFF. The DNA of the CDR3 is TGCAGCGTTGATAAAAGCTCCTACAATGAGCAGTTCTTC.

This clonotype was observed at least ten times. This rearrangement joins TRBV10-2 to TRBJ1-2, with unresolved D. Germline lookup yields CDR1 WSHSY and CDR2 SAAADI. This CDR3 contains 16 residues. The V and J ends lost 7 bases and 0 bases respectively, with 18 bases between them. The CDR3: CASMRAFRGANYGYTF. CDR3 bases: TGCGCCAGCATGCGCGCCTTTCGGGGAGCTAACTATGGCTACACCTTC.

This clonotype was seen a few times. The CDR3 region has the DNA TGTGCCAGCAGTGAACAGGGAAGCAATCAGCCCCAGCATTTT. Its translation is CASSEQGSNQPQHF. The rearrangement uses TRBV6-1 and TRBJ1-5; weak D call: TRBD1 (5 bases). This CDR3 has 14 residues. Germline CDR1 and CDR2: MNHNS and SASEGT. V was clipped by 2 bases and J by 1 base, with 6 bases between them.

This clonotype was observed at least ten times. The V call is TRBV20-1, the J call TRBJ2-7, with D perhaps matching TRBD2 (6 bases). The ends were cut back, 5 bases at V and 0 bases at J, with 11 bases in the middle. CDR1 and CDR2 from the germline V gene are DFQATT and SNEGSKA (reference sequence). CDR3 length equals 13 residues. CDR3 in DNA: TGCAGTGCTGGGAGCGGGTCCTCCTACGAGCAGTACTTC. This encodes CSAGSGSSYEQYF.